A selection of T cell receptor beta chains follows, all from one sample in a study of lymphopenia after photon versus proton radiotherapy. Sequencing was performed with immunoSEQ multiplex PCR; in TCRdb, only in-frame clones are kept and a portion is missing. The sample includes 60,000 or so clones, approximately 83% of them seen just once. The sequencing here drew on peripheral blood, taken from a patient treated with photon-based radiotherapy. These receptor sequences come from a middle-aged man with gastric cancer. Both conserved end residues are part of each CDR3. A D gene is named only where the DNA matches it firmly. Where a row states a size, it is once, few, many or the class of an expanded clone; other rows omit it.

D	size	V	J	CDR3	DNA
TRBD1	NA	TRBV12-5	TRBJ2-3	CAGQTGPHRTQYF	TGTGCTGGACAGACAGGGCCACACCGTACGCAGTATTTT
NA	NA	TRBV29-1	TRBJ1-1	CSVGGRTEAFF	TGCAGCGTTGGGGGTCGCACTGAAGCTTTCTTT
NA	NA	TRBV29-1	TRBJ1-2	CSVEGQTTNYGYTF	TGCAGCGTTGAAGGACAGACCACTAACTATGGCTACACCTTC
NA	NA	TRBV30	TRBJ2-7	CAWRAQGAEQYF	TGTGCCTGGAGGGCTCAGGGCGCCGAGCAGTACTTC
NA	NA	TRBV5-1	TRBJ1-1	CASSLILRRESEAFF	TGCGCCAGCAGCTTGATATTGCGCAGGGAATCTGAAGCTTTCTTT
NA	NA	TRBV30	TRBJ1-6	CAWSVGSPLHF	TGTGCCTGGAGTGTAGGGTCACCCCTCCACTTT
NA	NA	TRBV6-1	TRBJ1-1	CASSVEQLTEAFF	TGTGCCAGCAGTGTGGAACAGCTCACTGAAGCTTTCTTT
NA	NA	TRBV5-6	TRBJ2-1	CASSFRGNEQFF	TGTGCCAGCAGCTTTAGAGGCAATGAGCAGTTCTTC
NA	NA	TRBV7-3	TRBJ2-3	CASSSRVGTDTQYF	TGTGCCAGCAGCTCCAGGGTTGGGACAGATACGCAGTATTTT
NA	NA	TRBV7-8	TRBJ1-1	CASSLDAVTEAFF	TGTGCCAGCAGCTTAGATGCGGTCACTGAAGCTTTCTTT
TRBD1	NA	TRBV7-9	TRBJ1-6	CASSGTGNSPLHF	TGTGCCAGCAGCGGGACAGGGAATTCACCCCTCCACTTT
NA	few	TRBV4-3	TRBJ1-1	CASSQEIDSSTPTEAFF	TGCGCCAGCAGCCAAGAGATAGACAGCAGCACCCCCACTGAAGCTTTCTTT
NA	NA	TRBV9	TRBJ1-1	CASSVGGSEAFF	TGTGCCAGCAGCGTCGGGGGCTCTGAAGCTTTCTTT
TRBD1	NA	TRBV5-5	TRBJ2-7	CASSLSGTGVGGEQYF	TGTGCCAGCAGCTTGAGTGGGACAGGGGTTGGTGGAGAGCAGTACTTC
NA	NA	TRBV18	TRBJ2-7	CASSPKQEGRRYF	TGTGCCAGCTCACCTAAACAGGAGGGGCGAAGGTACTTC
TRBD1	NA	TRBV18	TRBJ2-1	CASSSGDRTGVWEQFF	TGTGCCAGCTCATCCGGAGATCGGACAGGTGTATGGGAGCAGTTCTTC
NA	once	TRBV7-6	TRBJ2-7	CASSFGSSYEQYF	TGTGCCAGCAGCTTCGGGAGCTCCTACGAGCAGTACTTC
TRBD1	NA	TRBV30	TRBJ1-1	CAFLGQMNTEAFF	TGTGCCTTCTTGGGACAGATGAACACTGAAGCTTTCTTT
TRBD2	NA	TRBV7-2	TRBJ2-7	CASSSGGPYEQYF	TGTGCCAGCAGCTCGGGGGGGCCCTACGAGCAGTACTTC
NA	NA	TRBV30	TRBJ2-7	CAWSVYRGLYEQYF	TGTGCCTGGAGTGTATATCGGGGTCTCTACGAGCAGTACTTC
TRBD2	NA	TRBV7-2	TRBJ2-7	CASSLQDSGGYEQYF	TGTGCCAGCAGCCTACAAGATAGCGGGGGATACGAGCAGTACTTC
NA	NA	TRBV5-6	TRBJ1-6	CASKRGGNSPLHF	TGTGCCAGCAAACGGGGTGGGAATTCACCCCTCCACTTT
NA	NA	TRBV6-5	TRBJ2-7	CASSYSVGAHSEQYF	TGTGCCAGCAGTTACTCGGTGGGGGCGCATAGCGAGCAGTACTTC
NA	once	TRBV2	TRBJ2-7	CASSVGQEKNEQYF	TGTGCCAGCAGTGTCGGGCAGGAGAAGAACGAGCAGTACTTC
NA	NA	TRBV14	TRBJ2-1	CASSQAGWRDSYNEQFF	TGTGCCAGCAGCCAAGCGGGCTGGAGGGACTCCTACAATGAGCAGTTCTTC
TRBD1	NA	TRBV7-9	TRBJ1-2	CASTKQGALNYGYTF	TGTGCCAGTACAAAACAGGGGGCTTTAAACTATGGCTACACCTTC
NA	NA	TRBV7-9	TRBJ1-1	CASSMTVMNTEAFF	TGTGCCAGCAGCATGACAGTCATGAACACTGAAGCTTTCTTT